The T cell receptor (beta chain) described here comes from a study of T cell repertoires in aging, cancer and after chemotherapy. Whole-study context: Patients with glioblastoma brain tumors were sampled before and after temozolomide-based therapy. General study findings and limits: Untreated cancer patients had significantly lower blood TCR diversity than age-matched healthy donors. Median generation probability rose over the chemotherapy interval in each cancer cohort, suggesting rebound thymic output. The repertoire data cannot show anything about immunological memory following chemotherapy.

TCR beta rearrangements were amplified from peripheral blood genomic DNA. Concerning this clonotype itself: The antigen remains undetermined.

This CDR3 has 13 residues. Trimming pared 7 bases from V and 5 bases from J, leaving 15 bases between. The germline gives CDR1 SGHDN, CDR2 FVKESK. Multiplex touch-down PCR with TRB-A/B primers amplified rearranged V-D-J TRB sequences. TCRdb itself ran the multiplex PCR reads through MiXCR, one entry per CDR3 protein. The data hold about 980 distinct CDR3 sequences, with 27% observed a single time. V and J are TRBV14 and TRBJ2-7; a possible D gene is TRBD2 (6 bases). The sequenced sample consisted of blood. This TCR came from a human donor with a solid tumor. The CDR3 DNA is TGTGCCAGCACGCCCGGTTCGGGGGACGAGCAGTACTTC. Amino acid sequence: CASTPGSGDEQYF. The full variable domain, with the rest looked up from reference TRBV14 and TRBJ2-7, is EAGVTQFPSHSVIEKGQTVTLRCDPISGHDNLYWYRRVMGKEIKFLLHFVKESKQDESGMPNNRFLAERTGGTYSTLKVQPAELEDSGVYFCASTPGSGDEQYFGPGTRLTVT.